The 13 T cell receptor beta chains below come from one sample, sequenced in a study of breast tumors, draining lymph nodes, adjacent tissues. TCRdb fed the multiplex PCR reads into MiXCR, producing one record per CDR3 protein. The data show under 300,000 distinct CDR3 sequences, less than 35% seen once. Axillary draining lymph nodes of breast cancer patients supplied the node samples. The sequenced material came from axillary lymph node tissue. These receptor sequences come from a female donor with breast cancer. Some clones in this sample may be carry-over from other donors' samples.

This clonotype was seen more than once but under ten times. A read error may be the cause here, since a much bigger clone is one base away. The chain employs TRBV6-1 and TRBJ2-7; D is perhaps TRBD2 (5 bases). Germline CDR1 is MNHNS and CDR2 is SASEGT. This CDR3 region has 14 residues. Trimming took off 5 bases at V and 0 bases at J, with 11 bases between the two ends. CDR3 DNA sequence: TGTGCCAGCAGTCCGTCGGACTTCTCCTACGAGCAGTACTTC. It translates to CASSPSDFSYEQYF.

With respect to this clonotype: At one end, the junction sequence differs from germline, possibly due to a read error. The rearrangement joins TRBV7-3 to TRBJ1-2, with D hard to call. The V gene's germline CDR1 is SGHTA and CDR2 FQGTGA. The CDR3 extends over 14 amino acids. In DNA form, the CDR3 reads TGTGCCAGCAGCTCTCGGCCGCCGCCCTCCGGCTACTTCTTC. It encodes CASSSRPPPSGYFF.

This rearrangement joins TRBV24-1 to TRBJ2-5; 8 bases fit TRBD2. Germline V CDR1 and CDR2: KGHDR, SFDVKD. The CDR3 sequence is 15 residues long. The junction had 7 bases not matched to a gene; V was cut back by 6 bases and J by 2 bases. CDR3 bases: TGTGCCACCAGTAAGAGCGGGGGTCAGCAAGAGACCCAGTACTTC. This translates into CATSKSGGQQETQYF.

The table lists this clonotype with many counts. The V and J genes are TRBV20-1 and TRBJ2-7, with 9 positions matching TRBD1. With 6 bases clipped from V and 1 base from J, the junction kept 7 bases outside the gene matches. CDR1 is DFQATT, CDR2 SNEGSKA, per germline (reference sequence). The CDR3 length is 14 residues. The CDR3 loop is CSARRDRVSYEQYF. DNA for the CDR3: TGCAGTGCGCGCCGGGACAGGGTGTCCTACGAGCAGTACTTC.

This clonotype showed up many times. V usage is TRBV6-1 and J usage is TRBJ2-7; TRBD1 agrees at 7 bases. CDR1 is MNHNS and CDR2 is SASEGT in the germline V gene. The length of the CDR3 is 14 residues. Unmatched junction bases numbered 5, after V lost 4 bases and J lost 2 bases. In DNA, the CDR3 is TGTGCCAGCAGTGGCAGACAGGGCACCTACGAGCAGTACTTC. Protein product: CASSGRQGTYEQYF.

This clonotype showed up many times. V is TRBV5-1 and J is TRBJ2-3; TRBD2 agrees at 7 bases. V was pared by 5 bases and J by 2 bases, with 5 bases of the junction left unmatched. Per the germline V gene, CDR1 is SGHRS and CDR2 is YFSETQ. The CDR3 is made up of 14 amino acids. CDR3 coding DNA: TGCGCCAGCAGGGGGGGGTTCGCCACAGATACGCAGTATTTT. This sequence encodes CASRGGFATDTQYF.

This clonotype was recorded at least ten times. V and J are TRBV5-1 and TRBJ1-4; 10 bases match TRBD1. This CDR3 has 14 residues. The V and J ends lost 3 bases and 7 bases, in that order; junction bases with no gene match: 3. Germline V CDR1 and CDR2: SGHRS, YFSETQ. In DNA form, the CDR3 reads TGCGCCAGCAGCTGGACAGGGGGGGGTGAAAAACTGTTTTTT. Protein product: CASSWTGGGEKLFF. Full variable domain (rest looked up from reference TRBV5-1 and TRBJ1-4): KAGVTQTPRYLIKTRGQQVTLSCSPISGHRSVSWYQQTPGQGLQFLFEYFSETQRNKGNFPGRFSGRQFSNSRSEMNVSTLELGDSALYLCASSWTGGGEKLFFGSGTQLSVL.

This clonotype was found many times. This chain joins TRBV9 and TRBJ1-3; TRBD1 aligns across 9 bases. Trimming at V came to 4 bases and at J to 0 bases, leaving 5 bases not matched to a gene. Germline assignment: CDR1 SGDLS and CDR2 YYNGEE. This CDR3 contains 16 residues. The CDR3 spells CASSSDRGFSGNTIYF. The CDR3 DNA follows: TGTGCCAGCAGCTCCGACAGGGGGTTCTCTGGAAACACCATATATTTT.

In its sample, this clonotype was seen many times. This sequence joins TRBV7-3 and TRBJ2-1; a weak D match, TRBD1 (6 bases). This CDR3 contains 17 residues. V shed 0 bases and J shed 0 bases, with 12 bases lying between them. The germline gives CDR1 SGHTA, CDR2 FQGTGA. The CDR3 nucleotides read TGTGCCAGCAGCTTAACGGCTACAGGGTTCTCCTACAATGAGCAGTTCTTC. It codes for CASSLTATGFSYNEQFF.

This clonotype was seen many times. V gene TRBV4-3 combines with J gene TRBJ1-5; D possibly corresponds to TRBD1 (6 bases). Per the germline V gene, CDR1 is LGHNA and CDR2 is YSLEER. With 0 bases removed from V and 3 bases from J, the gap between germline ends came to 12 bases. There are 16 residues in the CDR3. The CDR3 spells CASSQEAPGHNQPQHF. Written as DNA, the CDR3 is TGCGCCAGCAGCCAAGAGGCTCCGGGACACAATCAGCCCCAGCATTTT.

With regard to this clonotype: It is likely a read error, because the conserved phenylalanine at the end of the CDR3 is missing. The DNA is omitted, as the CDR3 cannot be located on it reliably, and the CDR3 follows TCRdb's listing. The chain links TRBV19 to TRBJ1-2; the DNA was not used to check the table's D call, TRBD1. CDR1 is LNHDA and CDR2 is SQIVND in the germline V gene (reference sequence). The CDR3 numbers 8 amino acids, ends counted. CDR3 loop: CASTHEGQ.

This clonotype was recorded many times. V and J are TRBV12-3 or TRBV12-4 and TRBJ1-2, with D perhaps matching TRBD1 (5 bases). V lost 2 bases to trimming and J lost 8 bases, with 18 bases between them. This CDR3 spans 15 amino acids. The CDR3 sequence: CASSLRQGEGMGYTF. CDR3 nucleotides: TGTGCCAGCAGTTTAAGGCAGGGCGAGGGTATGGGCTACACCTTC.

In nucleotides, the CDR3 is TGTGCCAGCAGCCCTATACTGTACCAAGAGACCCAGTACTTC. Its translation: CASSPILYQETQYF. The gene calls are TRBV6-5 and TRBJ2-5; D gene ambiguous. Germline CDR1 MNHEY, CDR2 SVGAGI. The CDR3 runs to 14 residues. The germline V and J ends were trimmed by 6 bases and 0 bases, with 11 bases remaining between them.